The rows below give T cell receptor beta chains drawn from one sample of a study of siplizumab effects on memory and regulatory T cells. Repertoires were generated with immunoSEQ multiplex PCR, while TCRdb's copy carries only in-frame clones and drops some. The sample yields under 130,000 clones, 90% to 95% seen once. The specimen sequenced was CD4+ T cells sorted from blood. The receptors were gathered from a human donor in good health. The CDR3 runs from the conserved cysteine through the conserved F or W.

>TRBV15|TRBJ2-7
CATSRDLQGVLSYEQYF
>TRBV15|TRBJ2-5
CATSRSTGAPETQYF
>TRBV7-7|TRBJ2-1
CASSKTSGGTNEQFF
>TRBV6-6|TRBJ1-5
CASRSGVNQPQHF
>TRBV19|TRBJ2-7
CASSSVAGGPNEQYF
>TRBV5-1|TRBJ2-7
CASSTTSGSSYEQYF
>TRBV18|TRBJ2-5
CASSPLPGVGETQYF
>TRBV7-2|TRBJ2-1
CASSRDFTSFNEQFF
>TRBV5-1|TRBJ1-1
CASGLGASEAFF
>TRBV29-1|TRBJ1-3
CSARESGNTIYF
>TRBV5-4|TRBJ1-6
CASSFGASRGATSPLHF
>TRBV10-3|TRBJ2-3
CAIRGAGPSTDTQYF
>TRBV2|TRBJ1-1
CASSEARAFF
>TRBV6-5|TRBJ1-1
CASSYSAFGGLTEAFF
>TRBV6-6|TRBJ1-5
CASSYQSGDQPQHF
>TRBV12-5|TRBJ1-2
CASGLDGYGYTF
>TRBV21-1|TRBJ2-7
CASSNPLGREQYF
>TRBV18|TRBJ2-1
CASSPVAGGPGSSYNEQFF
>TRBV7-3|TRBJ2-3
CASSNSGSTDTQYF
>TRBV1|TRBJ2-2
CTMPTSEKNTGELFF
>TRBV5-4|TRBJ1-1
CASSLFTVNMNTEAFF
>TRBV5-1|TRBJ2-5
CASSINGKQETQYF
>TRBV5-1|TRBJ2-1
CASKNDGSPYNEQFF
>TRBV7-2|TRBJ2-1
CASSPGTSGINEQFF
>TRBV19|TRBJ1-1
CASRAGWGTEAFF
>TRBV10-3|TRBJ1-1
CATQAGMNTEAFF
>TRBV14|TRBJ2-5
CASSLNMETQYF
>TRBV5-6|TRBJ2-5
CASSPARGTQYF
>TRBV10-3|TRBJ2-7
CAISESSTGRYF
>TRBV11-3|TRBJ2-1
CASRAGKEQFF
>TRBV19|TRBJ2-7
CASSIRVGTSGVFYEQYF
>TRBV9|TRBJ2-3
CASSVAITDTQYF
>TRBV7-9|TRBJ2-1
CASSSLRLAGSYNEQFF
>TRBV4-1|TRBJ1-2
CASSQGPLGYTF
>TRBV11-2|TRBJ2-1
CASSLSLHNEQFF
>TRBV19|TRBJ1-2
CASSSRGQNYGYTF
>TRBV5-4|TRBJ2-7
CASSFSGVDSREQYF
>TRBV30|TRBJ1-5
CAWSVAGNQPQHF
>TRBV4-3|TRBJ1-5
CASSQDWHGGQPQHF
>TRBV7-9|TRBJ2-5
CASSLTTGETQYF
>TRBV5-6|TRBJ2-3
CASSSLTGTQNTDTQYF
>TRBV19|TRBJ1-6
CASSPRTRGESPLHF
>TRBV30|TRBJ2-3
CAWSVLGAVVTDTQYF
>TRBV7-9|TRBJ2-3
CASSGMGLAGVERVTQYF
>TRBV27|TRBJ2-1
CASSKGLIGQRYNEQFF
>TRBV7-8|TRBJ2-5
CASSSGQAQETQYF
>TRBV2|TRBJ2-3
CASRRTGSTDTQYF
>TRBV19|TRBJ2-7
CASSITSGTGGKYF
>TRBV5-4|TRBJ2-3
CASSFRLAPDTQYF
>TRBV9|TRBJ1-1
CASSVSPITEAFF